This T cell receptor (beta chain) was observed in a study of cytomegalovirus exposure and HLA in healthy donors (dated by TCRdb to about 2017). Background for the entire study: An earlier analysis of roughly 500 of the donors reported roughly 300 Gb of sequence data and about 100 million unique TCR beta sequences from 150 million to 200 million T cells. An early release that covered some 630 HLA-typed donors contained around 300 gigabases of sequencing data and some 87 million unique TCR sequences. The genetic ancestry cluster associated with self-reported Caucasian donors included 81% of the roughly 360 genotyped donors. The study was designed to test whether signatures of past pathogen exposure could be identified by cataloging public T cell receptors. Using immunosequencing, the study profiled T cell repertoires from 550 to 750 subjects and related those repertoires to cytomegalovirus serostatus. A separate validation cohort of roughly 130 different subjects was used in addition to the roughly 640-subject first cohort. To predict cytomegalovirus infection status, the study brought together high-throughput TCR immunosequencing, statistical association of individual TCRs with disease status, and machine learning. To study patterns of TCR occurrence, a later analysis re-analyzed previously published TCR beta repertoires from around 660 donors and added high-resolution HLA genotyping. Rather than drawing on any new phenotypic data, the later analysis identified candidate immune exposures from TCR beta sequences and the way those sequences occurred across donors. An earlier analysis of about 600 of the donors used high-throughput TCR beta sequencing to judge whether each TCR beta V gene segment behaved as functional or pseudogenic. Donor age, sex, ethnicity and CMV serostatus were compiled alongside the repertoire data. Genome-wide SNP genotypes for about three fifths of the 666 donors were used in a later genetic analysis, which treated that subset as a discovery cohort. All discovery cohort repertoires had been generated using a single sequencing platform. Both class I and class II loci were covered by HLA typing, at four-digit resolution. The number of donors typed differed by locus, with roughly 629-640 for A, B, C, DRB1 and DQB1, around 500 for DQA1, about 610 for DPA1, and 472 for DPB1. Several DR-DQ haplotypes were handled as single units for association and clustering because linkage in the cohort was strong. Among about 370 genotyped donors of the cohort, an average of around 240,000 unique TCR beta nucleotide sequences was sequenced per donor, of which roughly 17% were non-productive.

The cysteine opens and the phenylalanine closes a CDR3 of 15 amino acids. Solely the CDR3 DNA is kept, with 45 bases framed from the first base. From V the trimming removes 2 bases and from J it removes 1 base, while the gene matches leave 0 bases of the junction unaccounted for. The germline V gene sets CDR1 to MNHEY and CDR2 to SVGAGI. Receptors were amplified or captured by the immunoSEQ multiplex PCR assay. The multiplex PCR relied on a mix of 60 forward primers for TCR Vbeta segments and 13 reverse primers for TCR Jbeta segments. A multiplex PCR assay on genomic DNA amplified the CDR3 region of rearranged TCR beta genes. The Illumina HiSeq System was used to sequence the amplified TCR beta libraries as 87-base-pair reads. The paper's processing steps were these. In a later analysis, tens of millions of unique TCR beta chains were counted across the 500 to 850 repertoires, and roughly 9.9 million of these chains were shared by at least two donors. Raw reads were error-corrected and collapsed into unique sequences with a nearest-neighbor algorithm that merged closely related sequences to remove PCR and sequencing errors. V, D and J gene segments were assigned by aligning CDR3 sequences to IMGT reference sequences. Each retained sequence needed at least a six-nucleotide match to both a V gene segment and a J gene segment. Rearrangements were called productive when the CDR3 lacked stop codons and stayed in frame with V and J; all others were non-productive. Following IMGT convention, CDR3 was defined as the stretch from the second conserved V-encoded cysteine to the conserved J-encoded phenylalanine. The earlier analysis of about 610 of the donors excluded any sequence lacking an unambiguous match to a single V gene segment. An earlier analysis of some 500 of the donors classified V segments as functional when productive rearrangements were above 56.7% and as segregating when the standard deviation between donors was above 5%. A statistical classification framework was built to diagnose cytomegalovirus status from the catalog of TCR beta chain sequences. In a later analysis, TCR nucleotide sequences were compared against IMGT/GENE-DB human TR gene sequences so that V and J genes could be assigned. A later analysis assigned CDR3 sequences and most-parsimonious VDJ recombination scenarios with the TCRdist pipeline. In a later analysis, every TCR beta chain was defined by the combination of its CDR3 amino acid sequence and its V-gene family, and reads without a unique V-gene family were dropped. A later analysis removed roughly 590 highly shared, low-generation-probability nucleotide sequences to deal with suspected cross-contamination and a sequencing artifact. A later analysis calculated a clonal expansion index for each public chain from normalized within-repertoire ranks of inferred template counts. Generation probabilities in a later analysis came from a VDJ recombination model fitted to out-of-frame rearrangements, and those results were checked against IGoR. In a later analysis, TCR-TCR, TCR-HLA and TCR-CMV co-occurrence was scored with hypergeometric tests, and a repertoire-size bias correction was applied to TCR pairs. In a later analysis, false discovery rates were estimated by permuting HLA or CMV assignments 20 times. In a later analysis, co-occurring TCRs were grouped using DBSCAN, with TCRdist sequence similarity added in when clustering inside HLA-allele-positive subsets. Co-occurrence clustering excluded repertoires with fewer than 30,000 or more than 120,000 public chains, plus five with anomalous nucleotide sharing. As stored in TCRdb, this immuneACCESS dataset retains in-frame rearrangements with V and J assigned. A fraction of the clones does not appear; measured against another copy, unresolved V genes explain less than half of the discrepancy, and the remainder lacks a known reason. V and J calls and clone size are given by that table; D and trimming were obtained from the DNA. In this sample the table shows 65,000 to 85,000 clones, roughly 90% of which occur a single time. Of the sample, 2% falls within the top ten clones.

About this clone: Its antigen remains undetermined. Per-nucleotide qualities are absent, and no much larger clonotype sits a single base away.

The research as a whole found: In a later analysis, several top co-occurrence clusters were reported to appear linked to parvovirus B19, influenza, CMV and Epstein-Barr virus. The cohort was sequenced for TCR beta chains only, and without alpha or paired-chain data the features that could be detected were limited. In a later analysis, the rate of TCR association differed among HLA loci, with DRB1 alleles having the most associated TCRs and HLA-C alleles having the fewest. Linkage disequilibrium might explain the correlated functional status among segregating V segments, but an unknown experimental factor could not be ruled out. Because the 87-base-pair reads could not distinguish some IMGT-functional V segments, including TRBV6-2 and TRBV6-3, those segments were excluded. In a later analysis, over 15,000 TCR beta sequences were associated with specific HLA alleles at a false discovery rate of 0.05. Strong co-occurrence of HLA alleles, especially DR and DQ, made assigning TCR associations to individual alleles difficult. Because some donors lacked HLA typing at each locus, the association tests relied only on the typed subset. It was suggested by the authors that the approach could potentially be generalized to other disease states and immunological phenotypes. Most TCR sequences were observed very rarely across donors, whereas some public TCRs were present in many individuals. The classifier was reported to diagnose cytomegalovirus status with high specificity and sensitivity in both the original cohort and the validation cohort. A later analysis found that HLA-associated TCR beta chains were more clonally expanded and had lower generation probabilities than equally common non-associated chains. A group of highly shared sequence variants was considered likely to be a technical artifact of the sequencing pipeline. An association between a missense DCLRE1C variant and V-gene and J-gene trimming of TCR beta chains was found in a later genetic analysis and replicated in an independent cohort. A later genetic analysis reported fewer N-insertions in productive TCRs among donors in an Asian-associated ancestry cluster than the roughly 700-donor mean. Roughly uniform sequencing depth across donors was assumed in presence/absence analyses, although this assumption may not hold. In an earlier analysis of 587 of the donors, most TCR beta V segments were observed in productive rearrangements about 90% or about 30% of the time, broadly matching IMGT annotations. The earlier analysis of some 540 of the donors excluded about 16 rarely observed V segments, including chromosome 9 orphons, because counts were too low. The study listed approximately 160 TCR beta chains as associated with cytomegalovirus. A further reported finding was that TCR beta sequences accurately predicted the HLA-A and HLA-B alleles for most subjects in the first cohort. CMV serostatus was the only immune exposure information available for the cohort. In a later analysis, most CMV-associated TCR beta chains were found to appear HLA-restricted, with HLA associations seemingly driven largely by CMV exposure. In vitro tests confirmed that a few of the cytomegalovirus-associated TCR beta chains recognize cytomegalovirus antigens.

In total, roughly 670 healthy bone marrow donors made up the cohort. All cohort members were sampled while nominally healthy, although unrecorded immune exposures were likely present. The donor tested CMV seronegative, placing the donor among the roughly 340 seronegative members of the cohort. A peripheral blood sample was collected from each donor, and TCR beta sequencing was performed on peripheral blood mononuclear cells. Genomic DNA extraction from the blood cell samples was performed with the Qiagen DNeasy Blood Extraction Kit. The clonotype was recovered from a woman aged 25-40 years in good health and CMV-seronegative. The sample comprised PBMCs. The V and J segments used are TRBV6-5 and TRBJ1-5; the junction holds 9 bases that match TRBD1. For the CDR3, the sequence is CASSYGTGSNQPQHF. The base sequence is TGTGCCAGCAGTTACGGGACAGGGAGCAATCAGCCCCAGCATTTT.